This T cell receptor (beta chain) is drawn from a study of shared clonotypes between healthy human individuals. The germline V gene has CDR1 MNHEY and CDR2 SVGAGI. This CDR3 has 11 residues. V lost 10 bases and J lost 5, with 12 bases in between. Every subset's genomic DNA went evenly onto several immunoSEQ plates. Repertoires were generated with immunoSEQ multiplex PCR, while TCRdb's copy carries only in-frame clones and drops some. The data contain 2,500,000 or so clones, approximately 92% of them seen just once; the ten biggest clones take up 0.14%. V usage is TRBV6-5 and J usage is TRBJ2-7; D gene uncertain. The receptor's source is a man between 18 and 35 years old in good health. Sequencing was done on a sample of naive CD4+ T cells sorted from blood. Subset given: CD45RA+ positively selected. Here the CDR3 DNA reads TGTGCCACGAGAAGCGTGAACGAGCAGTACTTC. Amino acids: CATRSVNEQYF.